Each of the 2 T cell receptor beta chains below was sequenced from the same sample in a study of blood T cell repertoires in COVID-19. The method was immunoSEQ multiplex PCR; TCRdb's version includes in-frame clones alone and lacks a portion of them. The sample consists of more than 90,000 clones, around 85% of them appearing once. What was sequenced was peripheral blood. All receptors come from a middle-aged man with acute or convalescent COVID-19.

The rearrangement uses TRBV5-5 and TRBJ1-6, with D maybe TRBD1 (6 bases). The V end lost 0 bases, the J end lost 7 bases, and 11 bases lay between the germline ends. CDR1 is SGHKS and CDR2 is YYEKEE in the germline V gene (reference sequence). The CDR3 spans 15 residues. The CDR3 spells CASSLDWTENSPLHF. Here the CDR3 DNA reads TGTGCCAGCAGCTTGGATTGGACAGAGAATTCACCCCTCCACTTT.

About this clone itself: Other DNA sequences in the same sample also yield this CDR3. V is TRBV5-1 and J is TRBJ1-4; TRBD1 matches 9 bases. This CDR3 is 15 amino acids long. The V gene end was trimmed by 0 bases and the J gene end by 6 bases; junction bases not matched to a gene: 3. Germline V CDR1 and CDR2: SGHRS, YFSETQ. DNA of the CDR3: TGCGCCAGCAGCTTGGGGACAGGGGCCGATGAAAAACTGTTTTTT. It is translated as CASSLGTGADEKLFF.